This section outlines one TCR beta chain sequence together with its context. Its matching antigen is unknown. This entry belongs to a study of blood T cells in healthy people across ages. Study results and limitations: Across the age range, TCR beta diversity per million T cells fell in a roughly linear way. There were more naive CD4+ cells and higher diversity in long-lived donors than in aged donors.

Through a sample-barcoded 5' primer and a J-beta primer mix, a second PCR was run for roughly 6 to 12 cycles. TCRdb reprocessed the 5' RACE reads with MiXCR, giving one entry per CDR3 protein. The sample includes roughly 1.4 million distinct CDR3 sequences, 45% to 70% of them seen just once. This CDR3 is 16 amino acids long. The V segment lost 6 bases and the J segment 1 base; nucleotides outside the gene matches: 8. Germline V CDR1 and CDR2: MNHEY, SVGAGI. The TCR sequence derives from a man between 18 and 29 years old in good health. The sample taken for sequencing was blood. The chain uses TRBV6-5 and TRBJ2-3, with 9 bases aligning to TRBD1. This CDR3 reads CASRQHTGGRTDTQYF. DNA of the CDR3: TGTGCCAGCAGGCAACATACAGGGGGCCGCACAGATACGCAGTATTTT.